A single T cell receptor (beta chain) is shown here with its context. The antigen is unknown. This sample was included in a study of T cells in severe cutaneous drug reactions. Turning to the study itself: Blister fluids or cells and PBMC were collected from patients in acute or recovery stage.

The germline gives CDR1 DFQATT, CDR2 SNEGSKA (reference sequence). This CDR3 comprises 13 residues. Sequenced patients had Stevens-Johnson syndrome or toxic epidermal necrolysis caused by carbamazepine. Regarding the study as a whole: In carbamazepine-induced Stevens-Johnson syndrome or toxic epidermal necrolysis, TRBV12-4 averaged roughly 34% in blister cells and about 5% in PBMC. A public TCRbeta CDR3 appeared in all seven CBZ-SJS/TEN blister samples, averaging roughly 14%.

TCR subtype-specific primers in iRepertoire multiplex PCR prepared libraries for bulk and single-cell sequencing. Bulk TCR libraries started from roughly 100-500 ng RNA per sample. TCRdb re-called the multiplex PCR reads; one entry per CDR3 protein, DNA not given. This table lists some 9,900 distinct CDR3 sequences. This sequence joins TRBV20-1 and TRBJ1-1; there is no DNA to check the TCRdb D call of TRBD1. Material: cells from a skin blister. The source is a human donor with Stevens-Johnson syndrome, a severe cutaneous drug reaction. The CDR3 reads CSAREAGWTEAFF.